This TCR beta chain was recovered during a study of cytotoxic CD8 clonotypes in ibrutinib-treated CLL. Overall study: Overall, around 25 responses were partial and 2 complete; following median roughly 70 months, roughly 15 patients stayed remitted and around twelve progressed. Study conclusions and caveats: Sustained-remission and progressing patients had different sampling times. Baseline clonality was higher than in age-matched healthy donors and moved in step with circulating CD8+ T-cell counts.

The repertoire was sequenced with immunoSEQ multiplex PCR; TCRdb's copy has only in-frame clones and lacks some. Of roughly 250,000 clones in the sample, 60% to 75% were seen once. CDR1 and CDR2 from the germline V gene are LNHDA and SQIVND (reference sequence). The CDR3 is 12 residues long. The V end lost 8 bases, the J end lost 9 bases, and 14 bases lay between the germline ends. This clone appeared many times. Its target is not known. V usage is TRBV19 and J usage is TRBJ2-1, with D unclear. The receptor was derived from a human donor with chronic lymphocytic leukemia. Sequenced here: PBMCs, sampled after 24 months of ibrutinib treatment. For the CDR3, the DNA is TGTGCCAGTGGGCCTGGGTATGGTGAGCAGTTCTTC. Protein: CASGPGYGEQFF.